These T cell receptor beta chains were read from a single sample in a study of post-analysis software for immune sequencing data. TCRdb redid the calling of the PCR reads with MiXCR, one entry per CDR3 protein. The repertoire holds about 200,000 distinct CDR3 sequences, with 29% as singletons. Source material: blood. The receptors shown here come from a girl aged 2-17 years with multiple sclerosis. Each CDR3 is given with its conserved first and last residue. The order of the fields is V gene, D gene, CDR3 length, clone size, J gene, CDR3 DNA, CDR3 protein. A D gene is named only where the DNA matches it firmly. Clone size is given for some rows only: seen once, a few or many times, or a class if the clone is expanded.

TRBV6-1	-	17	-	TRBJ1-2	TGTGCCAGCAGGAACCACGAAGGGACGGGGGGCTACTATGGCTACACCTTC	CASRNHEGTGGYYGYTF
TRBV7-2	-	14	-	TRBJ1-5	TGTGCCAGCAGCTTAGGCCCGATCAATCAGCCCCAGCATTTT	CASSLGPINQPQHF
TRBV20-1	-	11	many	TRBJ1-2	TGCAGTGCTAGAGATAACTATGGCTACACCTTC	CSARDNYGYTF
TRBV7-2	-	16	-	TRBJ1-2	TGTGCCAACAGCTTAGCGGGTCGATTTGGGGGCCTCGGCTACACCTTC	CANSLAGRFGGLGYTF
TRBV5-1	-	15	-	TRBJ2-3	TGCGCCAGCAGCCTATCCCCTGGGGACCGGGGTACGCAGTATTTT	CASSLSPGDRGTQYF
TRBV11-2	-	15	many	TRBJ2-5	TGTGCCAGCAGCCAACGGCAGGGGCGCCAAGAGACCCAGTACTTC	CASSQRQGRQETQYF
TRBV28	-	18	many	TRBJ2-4	TGTGCCAGCAGTTTATTTCATATGCGGGGCACAGCCAAAAACATTCAGTACTTC	CASSLFHMRGTAKNIQYF
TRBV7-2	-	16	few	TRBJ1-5	TGTGCCAGCAGCTTAGTAGGAGGGCTTAACAATCAGCCCCAGCATTTT	CASSLVGGLNNQPQHF
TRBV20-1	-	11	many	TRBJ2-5	TGCAGTGCTAGAGAGGTAGAGACCCAGTACTTC	CSAREVETQYF
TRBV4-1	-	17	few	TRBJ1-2	TGCGCCAGCAGCCCGTTGGAGGGGAGCCGCCTTAACTATGGCTACACCTTC	CASSPLEGSRLNYGYTF
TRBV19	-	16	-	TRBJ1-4	TGTGCCAGTAGTTTCGACCCGACGGTCTCTAGTGAAAAACTGTTTTTT	CASSFDPTVSSEKLFF
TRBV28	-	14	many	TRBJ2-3	TGTGCCAGCAGTTTACCCCAGGGAAAAGATACGCAGTATTTT	CASSLPQGKDTQYF
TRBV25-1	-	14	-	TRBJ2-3	TGTGCCAGCAGTGAACAGTACAGCACAGATACGCAGTATTTT	CASSEQYSTDTQYF
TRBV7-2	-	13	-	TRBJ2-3	TGTGCCAGCAGCTCACTATGGGCAGATACGCAGTATTTT	CASSSLWADTQYF
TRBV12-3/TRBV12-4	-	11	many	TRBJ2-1	TGTGCCAGCAGTAGCGGACCCCAGCAGTTCTTC	CASSSGPQQFF
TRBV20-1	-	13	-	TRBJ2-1	TGCAGTGCTAGCGAGGGGAGGGAAGGGGGGCAGTTCTTC	CSASEGREGGQFF
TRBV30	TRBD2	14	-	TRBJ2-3	TGTGCCTGGACTAGCGGGATCAACACAGATACGCAGTATTTT	CAWTSGINTDTQYF
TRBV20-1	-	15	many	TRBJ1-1	TGCAGTGCCATCAGTGGACAGAGCGCCATGGCTGAAGCTTTCTTT	CSAISGQSAMAEAFF
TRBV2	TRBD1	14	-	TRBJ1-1	TGTGCCAGCATCTATATGGACAGGACGACTGAAGCTTTCTTT	CASIYMDRTTEAFF
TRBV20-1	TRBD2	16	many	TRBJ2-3	TGCAGTGCTAGAGCGCTAGCGGGAGGCCACACAGATACGCAGTATTTT	CSARALAGGHTDTQYF
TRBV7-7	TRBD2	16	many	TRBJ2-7	TGTGCCAGCAGCCCGGCTAGCGGGAGGGCCTCCTACGAGCAGTACTTC	CASSPASGRASYEQYF
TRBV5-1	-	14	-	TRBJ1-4	TGCGCCAGCAGCCAAATAAGTGGGAATGAAAAACGGTTTTTT	CASSQISGNEKRFF
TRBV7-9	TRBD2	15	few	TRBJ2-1	TGTGCCAGCAGCTTGGAAGGGAGGGCAGACAATGAGCAGTTCTTC	CASSLEGRADNEQFF
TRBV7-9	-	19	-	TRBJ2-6	TGTGCCAGCAGCTTCCCGCCCGGACGGGGCCCATCTGGGGCCAACGTCCGGACTTTC	CASSFPPGRGPSGANVRTF
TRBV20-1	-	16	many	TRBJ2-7	TGCAGTGCTAGACCCCTAGGGGCTAGAGGGCCCTACGAGCAGTACTTC	CSARPLGARGPYEQYF
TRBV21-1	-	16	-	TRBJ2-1	TGTGCCAGCAGCAAATCAGTCAGGGGGCGAAGAAGTGAGCAGTTCTTC	CASSKSVRGRRSEQFF
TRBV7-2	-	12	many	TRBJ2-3	TGTGCCAGCAGCTTACGGGGAAATACGCAGTATTTT	CASSLRGNTQYF
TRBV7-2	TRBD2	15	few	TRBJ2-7	TGTGCCAGCAGCTTATGGACTAGCGCATCCTACGAGCAGTACTTC	CASSLWTSASYEQYF
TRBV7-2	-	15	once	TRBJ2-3	TGTGCCAGCAGGAGCCCGGGGGAATCGGCGTTTACGCAGTATTTT	CASRSPGESAFTQYF